This TCR beta chain was identified in a study of blood T cell repertoires in COVID-19. Study-wide context: Acute and convalescent COVID-19 samples came from the United States, Italy and Spain. T cells, B-cell-depleted T cells, or PBMCs provided the cDNA or gDNA that served as material.

CDR3 length: 13 residues. Looked up from germline, CDR1 is SNHLY and CDR2 is FYNNEI. V was pared by 4 bases and J by 2 bases, with 9 bases between. In the authors' methods: Nucleated cell number was recorded as an estimate derived from reference gene primer amplification. Assay: immunoSEQ multiplex PCR; the TCRdb copy retains only in-frame clones and omits some. From that table come the V and J calls and clone size; the DNA was used to work out D and trimming. The profile shows roughly 220,000 clones, over 70% of them singletons. This rearrangement joins TRBV2 to TRBJ2-7, with D tentatively TRBD1 (6 bases). The source of this sequence is a woman in her seventies with acute or convalescent COVID-19. Material for sequencing was peripheral blood. CDR3 residues: CASSAGQTYEQYF. CDR3 nucleotide sequence: TGTGCCAGCAGTGCAGGACAGACCTACGAGCAGTACTTC.